The T cell receptor beta chain under discussion was sequenced for a study of T cell responses to AZD1222 COVID-19 vaccine. In the case of this clone: Its antigen is currently unknown.

General study results and limits: Vaccine-related CD4 TCRs covered spike, predominating at 160-218 and 743-854.

The table came from immunoSEQ multiplex PCR; TCRdb's copy has only in-frame clones and leaves some out. The sample gives 80,000 to 100,000 clones, more than 70% of which show up once; 13% is in the top ten. The clonotype comes from an adult in good health. Material: peripheral blood, obtained on day 0 of AZD1222 vaccination.

This CDR3 is CASSPGGVQPQHF. CDR3 in DNA: TGTGCCAGCTCACCGGGGGGGGTACAGCCCCAGCATTTT. The rearrangement links TRBV18 to TRBJ1-5; D may be TRBD1 (5 bases). CDR3 size: 13 residues. Trimming removed 3 bases at V and 7 bases at J, with 10 bases between. Germline CDR1 reads KGHSH; CDR2 reads LQKENI.